Sequencing of this T cell receptor beta chain was carried out in a study of preoperative IRX-2 immunotherapy in early breast cancer. Repertoires were generated with immunoSEQ multiplex PCR, while TCRdb's copy carries only in-frame clones and drops some. Among under 45,000 clones listed, approximately 95% were seen once. Treatment noted: preoperative locoregional IRX-2 cytokine immunotherapy. Preoperative locoregional IRX-2 cytokine immunotherapy was tested in the phase Ib source study. CDR1 and CDR2 (germline): SGHTA, FQGTGA. Trimming removed 1 base from V and 10 bases from J, with 10 bases in between. The CDR3 is 12 residues long.

The chain links TRBV7-3 to TRBJ1-1; D not certain. The TCR originated in a human donor with breast cancer. The sequencing here drew on tumor tissue, taken after IRX-2 immunotherapy. CDR3 residues: CASSLNTGLAFF. The CDR3 bases are TGTGCCAGCAGCTTAAATACGGGATTAGCTTTCTTT.